This T cell receptor (beta chain) appears in the sequencing data of a study of regulatory T cells in long-lasting Graves disease. Overall study findings and caveats: Preferential use of TRBV28, TRBJ1-2 and TRBJ2-5 was seen in persistent disease. Graves' patients with persistent disease showed TCR diversity lower than patients newly diagnosed. Not thyroid tissue but only peripheral blood was studied.

CDR3 size: 16 residues. Germline loops: CDR1 SGHTA, CDR2 FQGNSA. V was pared by 3 bases and J by 3 bases, with 8 bases of the junction left unmatched. A remark on this clonotype: The antigen remains undetermined.

This sample's time point: persistent/refractory GD, antithyroid drugs over 5 years with positive TRAb. TCR sequences were obtained from RNA taken from PBMCs. With iRepertoire HTBI primers and Arm-PCR of CDR3 regions, TCR beta libraries were built. Using its own MiXCR run on the multiplex PCR reads, TCRdb lists one record per CDR3 protein. The table lists fewer than 400,000 distinct CDR3 sequences, less than 25% of them singletons, with less than 25% in the top ten. This chain joins TRBV7-2 and TRBJ1-3; TRBD1 agrees at 7 bases. This sequence originates from a female donor with Graves disease. Sequencing was performed on peripheral blood mononuclear cells (PBMCs), taken when the disease was refractory, from a patient treated with antithyroid drugs. CDR3 sequence: CASSFHPTGVGNTIYF. For the CDR3, the DNA is TGTGCCAGCAGCTTTCACCCAACAGGGGTTGGAAACACCATATATTTT. Combining the CDR3 with reference TRBV7-2 and TRBJ1-3 gives the whole variable domain GAGVSQSPSNKVTEKGKDVELRCDPISGHTALYWYRQSLGQGLEFLIYFQGNSAPDKSGLPSDRFSAERTGGSVSTLTIQRTQQEDSAVYLCASSFHPTGVGNTIYFGEGSWLTVV.